This passage covers 27 T cell receptor beta chains from one sample sequenced in a study of PD-1 blockade in classical Hodgkin lymphoma. Time point given: cycle 4 day 1 (C4D1), after more than five weeks of nivolumab. Every one of the patients relapsed after autologous stem cell transplantation (brentuximab vedotin exposure was variable). Data came from immunoSEQ multiplex PCR; TCRdb stores just in-frame clones and leaves some out. The sample records about 24,000 clones, around 70% being singletons. Sequencing used peripheral blood mononuclear cells (PBMCs), obtained before the fourth cycle of nivolumab. The receptors originated from a human donor with classical Hodgkin lymphoma.

V and J are TRBV18 and TRBJ1-5; D is uncertain. This CDR3 comprises 12 residues. V was cut by 6 bases and J by 2 bases, with 5 bases left in between. Germline V gene data show CDR1 as KGHSH and CDR2 as LQKENI. CDR3 sequence: CASSQGNQPQHF. CDR3 nucleotide sequence: TGTGCCAGCTCGCAAGGCAATCAGCCCCAGCATTTT.

V gene TRBV28 combines with J gene TRBJ2-7; D possibly matches TRBD1 or TRBD2 (5 bases each). The germline V and J ends were trimmed by 7 bases and 3 bases, with 19 bases remaining between them. CDR1 is MDHEN, CDR2 SYDVKM, per germline. The length of the CDR3 is 15 residues. CDR3: CASTQGYGGGYEQYF. CDR3 coding DNA: TGTGCCAGCACCCAAGGGTATGGGGGTGGCTACGAGCAGTACTTC.

The chain carries TRBV9 and TRBJ1-5; a possible D gene is TRBD1 (5 bases). The CDR3 is 15 residues long. V lost 1 base and J 3 bases, leaving 11 bases between the germline ends. CDR1 and CDR2 from the germline V gene are SGDLS and YYNGEE. CDR3 residues: CASSVTGTTNQPQHF. As DNA, the CDR3 is TGTGCCAGCAGCGTAACTGGGACCACCAATCAGCCCCAGCATTTT.

This chain uses TRBV6-1 with TRBJ1-5; D is uncertain. The germline V gene encodes CDR1 MNHNS and CDR2 SASEGT. The germline V and J ends were trimmed by 7 bases and 3 bases, with 16 bases remaining between them. The CDR3 runs 15 residues. CDR3 sequence: CASIRALTLNQPQHF. CDR3 in DNA: TGTGCCAGCATACGGGCCCTTACCCTCAATCAGCCCCAGCATTTT.

This clone is deemed medium-sized. The chain links TRBV5-1 to TRBJ2-5, with D perhaps being TRBD1 or TRBD2 (5 bases each). CDR1 SGHRS and CDR2 YFSETQ come from the germline V gene. The CDR3 runs to 14 residues. V was cut by 4 bases and J by 5 bases, with 15 bases left in between. The CDR3 DNA reads TGCGCCAGCAGCGTGGGGGTCGTGCCTGAGACCCAGTACTTC. Translating gives CASSVGVVPETQYF.

This chain connects TRBV2 to TRBJ2-1; no clear D. Germline V CDR1 and CDR2: SNHLY, FYNNEI. This CDR3 has 13 amino acids. Trimming removed 5 bases from V and 2 bases from J, with 7 bases in between. CDR3 bases: TGTGCCAGCAGTCGGACGACCTACAATGAGCAGTTCTTC. This translates into CASSRTTYNEQFF.

The rearrangement joins TRBV6-5 to TRBJ1-5; 8 bases are shared with TRBD1. The CDR3 runs 13 residues. The ends lost 11 bases at V and 3 bases at J; junction bases unmatched: 6. Germline assignment: CDR1 MNHEY and CDR2 SVGAGI. CDR3 bases: TGTGCCTGTGGACAGGGCGACAATCAGCCCCAGCATTTT. As protein: CACGQGDNQPQHF.

This sequence joins TRBV6-7 and TRBJ1-5; D not certain. TRBV6-7 is classed as an ORF, of uncertain function. The CDR3 is 16 amino acids. Trimming left V 3 bases short and J 0 bases short, with 12 bases between. The CDR3 bases are TGTGCCAGCAGTTATGGGATCCACTATAGCAATCAGCCCCAGCATTTT. Protein: CASSYGIHYSNQPQHF.

This chain links TRBV7-9 with TRBJ2-5; 8 nucleotides agree with TRBD2. Germline-derived CDR1 and CDR2 are SEHNR and FQNEAQ (reference sequence). The ends lost 3 bases at V and 4 bases at J; junction bases unmatched: 10. CDR3 length: 16 residues. This chain's CDR3 is CASSLGGTRGGETQYF. The CDR3 DNA reads TGTGCCAGCAGCTTGGGGGGGACTAGAGGTGGAGAGACCCAGTACTTC. The entire variable domain, with the rest obtained from reference TRBV7-9 and TRBJ2-5, is as follows: DTGVSQNPRHKITKRGQNVTFRCDPISEHNRLYWYRQTLGQGPEFLTYFQNEAQLEKSRLLSDRFSAERPKGSFSTLEIQRTEQGDSAMYLCASSLGGTRGGETQYFGPGTRLLVL.

The V call is TRBV27, the J call TRBJ1-2; unclear D gene. Deletions cut 5 bases from V and 2 bases from J, with 12 bases between. This CDR3 has 14 residues. CDR1 and CDR2 from the germline V gene are MNHEY and SMNVEV (reference sequence). The DNA of the CDR3 is TGTGCCAGCAGTCCAGACGGTGGCAACTATGGCTACACCTTC. This gives the protein CASSPDGGNYGYTF.

The rearrangement joins TRBV10-3 to TRBJ2-7; 7 bases align to TRBD2. V dropped 7 bases and J dropped 6; count of bases not matched to a gene: 9. The CDR3 has 13 residues. Germline V CDR1 and CDR2: ENHRY, SYGVKD. In DNA, the CDR3 is TGTGCCATCACCGAGACTAGCCGGGGCGAGCAGTACTTC. Translated, it gives CAITETSRGEQYF.

This sequence joins TRBV4-1 and TRBJ2-1; 7 bases line up with TRBD1. The CDR3 contains 16 residues. V dropped 1 base and J dropped 2; count of bases not matched to a gene: 5. CDR1 is MGHRA and CDR2 is YSYEKL in the germline V gene. The CDR3 protein is CASSQVWDSTYNEQFF. DNA for the CDR3: TGCGCCAGCAGCCAAGTATGGGACAGCACCTACAATGAGCAGTTCTTC.

A few counts support this clone. This chain joins TRBV10-3 and TRBJ1-5, with 8 bases matching TRBD1. The germline V gene encodes CDR1 ENHRY and CDR2 SYGVKD. The CDR3 runs to 16 residues. Trimming took 2 bases from V and 4 from J; bases not matched to a gene: 7. The CDR3 reads CAISEQGAGTNQPQHF. CDR3 DNA sequence: TGTGCCATCAGTGAGCAGGGGGCAGGCACAAATCAGCCCCAGCATTTT.

For the CDR3, the DNA is TGTGCCAGCAGACTCGTTATTAATGAGCAGTTCTTC. Translating gives CASRLVINEQFF. The chain joins TRBV6-5 to TRBJ2-1; D is unresolved. The CDR3 has 12 amino acids. The V and J ends lost 6 bases and 7 bases respectively, with 10 bases between them. Germline lookup yields CDR1 MNHEY and CDR2 SVGAGI.

This clone was recorded once. This chain links TRBV28 with TRBJ1-5; D remains ambiguous. Germline lookup yields CDR1 MDHEN and CDR2 SYDVKM. CDR3 size: 15 residues. The ends were cut back, 3 bases at V and 1 base at J, with 10 bases in the middle. The CDR3 protein is CASSFGQASNQPQHF. CDR3 sequence (DNA): TGTGCCAGCAGTTTTGGGCAGGCCAGCAATCAGCCCCAGCATTTT. Full variable domain (rest looked up from reference TRBV28 and TRBJ1-5): DVKVTQSSRYLVKRTGEKVFLECVQDMDHENMFWYRQDPGLGLRLIYFSYDVKMKEKGDIPEGYSVSREKKERFSLILESASTNQTSMYLCASSFGQASNQPQHFGDGTRLSIL.

This rearrangement joins TRBV15 to TRBJ1-2, with no clear D. CDR1 LNHNV and CDR2 YYDKDF come from the germline V gene (reference sequence). This CDR3 has 14 amino acids. V gave up 0 bases and J gave up 8 bases, with 13 bases separating them. CDR3 protein: CATSRDVRLAGYTF. The CDR3 DNA is TGTGCCACCAGCAGAGACGTCCGTTTAGCAGGCTACACCTTC.

A single count supports this clone. The chain is built from TRBV12-5 and TRBJ1-5; the match to TRBD1 covers 7 bases. The germline CDR1 and CDR2 sequences are LGHNT and FRNRAP. This CDR3 contains 17 residues. The junction had 11 bases not matched to a gene; V was cut back by 6 bases and J by 0 bases. The CDR3 loop is CASGRQGGTYSNQPQHF. CDR3 sequence (DNA): TGTGCTAGTGGCCGACAGGGTGGGACATATAGCAATCAGCCCCAGCATTTT.

Only one count was recorded for this clone. The CDR3 spells CASSTLAGGLYNEQFF. Here the CDR3 DNA reads TGTGCCAGTAGTACCCTAGCGGGAGGGCTCTACAATGAGCAGTTCTTC. The chain uses TRBV19 and TRBJ2-1, with TRBD2 matching 12 bases. Trimming took 4 bases from V and 3 from J; bases not matched to a gene: 4. The CDR3 covers 16 residues. Germline V CDR1 and CDR2: LNHDA, SQIVND (reference sequence).

The chain uses TRBV5-1 and TRBJ2-7; 7 nucleotides line up with TRBD2. Per the germline V gene, CDR1 is SGHRS and CDR2 is YFSETQ. V lost 7 bases and J lost 3; bases outside the gene matches: 10. This CDR3 has 14 residues. The CDR3 region is CASAPRDYIYEQYF. The CDR3 DNA sequence: TGCGCCAGCGCCCCTCGGGACTATATCTACGAGCAGTACTTC.

V is TRBV7-9 and J is TRBJ2-1; TRBD1 matches at 10 bases. This CDR3 region has 15 residues. Germline CDR1 SEHNR, CDR2 FQNEAQ (reference sequence). Trimming cost V 4 bases and J 4 bases; bases outside gene matches: 4. For the CDR3, the DNA is TGTGCCAGCAGCTCCGGGACAGGGGCGTACAATGAGCAGTTCTTC. Amino acid sequence: CASSSGTGAYNEQFF.

The CDR3 region has the DNA TGTGCCAGCAGCGGAATGGGACAGGCGAACACTGAAGCTTTCTTT. Its protein is CASSGMGQANTEAFF. This chain joins TRBV4-2 and TRBJ1-1; 8 bases are a match to TRBD1. Per germline, CDR1 LGHNA and CDR2 YNFKEQ. Losses at the gene ends were 5 bases for V and 1 base for J; bases not matched to a gene: 6. The CDR3 is 15 amino acids.

V is TRBV7-2 and J is TRBJ2-7, with D maybe TRBD2 (5 bases). Trimming stripped 0 bases from V and 6 bases from J, with 12 bases between. Germline V gene sequence: CDR1 SGHTA, CDR2 FQGNSA. CDR3 size: 14 residues. The CDR3 loop is CASSLASLAGEQYF. CDR3 coding DNA: TGTGCCAGCAGCTTAGCGTCCCTTGCGGGCGAGCAGTACTTC.

The rearrangement uses TRBV9 and TRBJ2-1; 10 bases are shared with TRBD2. J gave up 9 bases and V 0 bases, and 9 bases lay outside the gene matches. The V gene's germline CDR1 is SGDLS and CDR2 YYNGEE. This CDR3 is 16 amino acids long. This CDR3 is CASSVGLAGGPTEQFF. Here the CDR3 DNA reads TGTGCCAGCAGCGTAGGACTAGCGGGTGGGCCCACTGAGCAGTTCTTC.

This clone appeared a single time. The chain combines TRBV4-1 with TRBJ2-7; TRBD2 matches 10 bases. V trimming: 3 bases; J trimming: 3 bases; junction bases outside the gene matches: 5. In germline, CDR1 is MGHRA, CDR2 YSYEKL. This CDR3 is built from 15 residues. The CDR3 bases are TGCGCCAGCAGCCAGTTTAGCGGGGGGATCTACGAGCAGTACTTC. It translates to CASSQFSGGIYEQYF.

Sample share makes this clone medium-sized. The rearrangement joins TRBV5-6 to TRBJ1-2; D not resolved. CDR3 length equals 13 residues. The germline CDR1 and CDR2 sequences are SGHDT and YYEEEE. V gave up 0 bases and J gave up 6 bases, with 9 bases separating them. For the CDR3, the DNA is TGTGCCAGCAGCTTGGGAGGCATAGATGGCTACACCTTC. This gives the protein CASSLGGIDGYTF.

The rearrangement joins TRBV2 to TRBJ2-5; D may be TRBD2 (6 bases). Between the trimmed V and J ends, which lost 2 bases and 12 bases, there was a span of 10 bases. From germline, CDR1 is SNHLY and CDR2 FYNNEI. The CDR3 extends over 11 amino acids. The CDR3 nucleotides read TGTGCCAGCAGTGAAAGGAGGGTTGAGTACTTC. It translates to CASSERRVEYF.

The table lists this clone with a count of one. The chain employs TRBV9 and TRBJ1-2; D uncertain. Germline CDR1 SGDLS, CDR2 YYNGEE. The CDR3 is 14 residues long. Trimming took 4 bases from V and 4 from J, leaving 14 bases between them. CDR3 sequence reads: CASSPSRLLYGYTF. As DNA, the CDR3 is TGTGCCAGCAGCCCTAGTCGACTGCTCTATGGCTACACCTTC.